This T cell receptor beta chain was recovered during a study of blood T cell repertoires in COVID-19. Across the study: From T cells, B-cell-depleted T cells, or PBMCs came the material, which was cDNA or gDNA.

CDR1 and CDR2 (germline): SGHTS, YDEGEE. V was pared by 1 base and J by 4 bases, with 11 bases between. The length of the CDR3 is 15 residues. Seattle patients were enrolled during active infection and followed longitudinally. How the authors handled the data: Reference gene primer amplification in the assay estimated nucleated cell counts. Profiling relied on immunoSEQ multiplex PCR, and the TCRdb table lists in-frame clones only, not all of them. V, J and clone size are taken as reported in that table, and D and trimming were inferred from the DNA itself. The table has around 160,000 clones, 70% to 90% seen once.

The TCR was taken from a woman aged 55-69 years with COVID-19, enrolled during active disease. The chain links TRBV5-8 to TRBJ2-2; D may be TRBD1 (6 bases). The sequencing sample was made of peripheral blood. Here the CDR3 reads CASSLFQGITGELFF. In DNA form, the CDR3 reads TGTGCCAGCAGCTTGTTCCAGGGGATCACCGGGGAGCTGTTTTTT.